This TCR beta chain was identified in a study of CD8 T cells in acute hepatitis C reinfection. Study-wide findings and caveats: Diversity was high, without significant differences between resolver and chronic groups. A V04-02/J02-02 clonotype was among some 13 public ones, independent of outcome. Overrepresentation in the naive pool did not explain the preferential TRBV04 and TRBV06 usage seen in all groups.

V was clipped by 0 bases and J by 10 bases, with 11 bases between them. This CDR3 comprises 13 residues. Germline V gene lookup returns CDR1 SGDLS and CDR2 YYNGEE. Time point in this sample: naive CD8 control sorted from an acute-time-point sample. As regards this clone: Its antigen is still unknown.

Using immunoSEQ multiplex PCR, the repertoire was profiled, and TCRdb retains in-frame clones only, with some absent. The sample lists about 40,000 clones; roughly 85% were seen once. The TCR sequence derives from a woman between 18 and 29 years old who spontaneously cleared hepatitis C infection. The sequenced sample consisted of naive CD8+ T cells from PBMCs. The chain recombines TRBV9 with TRBJ2-1; D may be TRBD2 (5 bases). In nucleotides, the CDR3 is TGTGCCAGCAGCGTAGAGCGGTCTATAGAGCAGTTCTTC. Translated: CASSVERSIEQFF.